The rows below give T cell receptor beta chains drawn from one sample of a study of T cells after yellow fever vaccination. TCRdb reprocessed the 5' RACE reads with MiXCR, giving one entry per CDR3 protein. The data contain about 400,000 distinct CDR3 sequences, around 10% of them singletons. The sample in question was PBMCs, obtained on the day of the first yellow fever vaccination. The receptors were gathered from a man between 18 and 29 years old who received the YFV17D yellow fever vaccine. CDR3s include the opening cysteine and the closing phenylalanine or tryptophan. The order of the fields is D gene, clone size, V gene, J gene, CDR3 protein, CDR3 DNA. A D gene is named only where the DNA matches it firmly. Expanded clones are given a class, and other clones once, few, many or no size at all.

D: .; size: .; V: TRBV7-2; J: TRBJ2-3; CDR3: CASSSRLSNTDTQYF; DNA: TGTGCCAGCAGCTCCCGACTGTCTAACACAGATACGCAGTATTTT
D: .; size: few; V: TRBV5-8; J: TRBJ1-6; CDR3: CASSPRGSPLHF; DNA: TGTGCCAGCAGTCCGAGGGGTTCACCCCTCCACTTT
D: .; size: few; V: TRBV5-6; J: TRBJ2-2; CDR3: CASVQRGNTGELFF; DNA: TGTGCCAGCGTCCAAAGGGGGAACACCGGGGAGCTGTTTTTT
D: .; size: few; V: TRBV6-5; J: TRBJ1-1; CDR3: CASSYSSGHTEAFF; DNA: TGTGCCAGCAGTTACTCGTCAGGCCACACTGAAGCTTTCTTT
D: .; size: .; V: TRBV10-3; J: TRBJ2-5; CDR3: CAISESGELETQYF; DNA: TGTGCCATCAGTGAGTCGGGGGAGTTGGAGACCCAGTACTTC
D: TRBD1; size: .; V: TRBV5-1; J: TRBJ1-1; CDR3: CASSLGLPGQSEAFF; DNA: TGCGCCAGCAGCTTGGGCCTGCCGGGACAGTCTGAAGCTTTCTTT
D: .; size: few; V: TRBV7-6; J: TRBJ2-3; CDR3: CASSELVTQYF; DNA: TGTGCCAGCAGCGAACTAGTTACGCAGTATTTT
D: .; size: many; V: TRBV7-9; J: TRBJ2-1; CDR3: CASSLAGTHEQFF; DNA: TGTGCCAGCAGCTTAGCCGGGACGCATGAGCAGTTCTTC
D: .; size: .; V: TRBV5-1; J: TRBJ1-1; CDR3: CASSQGGAEAFF; DNA: TGCGCCAGCAGCCAGGGTGGGGCTGAAGCTTTCTTT
D: .; size: .; V: TRBV29-1; J: TRBJ2-7; CDR3: CSALDVAGSYEQYF; DNA: TGCAGCGCCCTTGATGTGGCAGGGTCCTACGAGCAGTACTTC
D: .; size: .; V: TRBV2; J: TRBJ2-2; CDR3: CARGRLPNTGELFF; DNA: TGTGCCAGGGGACGGCTTCCGAACACCGGGGAGCTGTTTTTT
D: .; size: .; V: TRBV20-1; J: TRBJ2-7; CDR3: CSVTNRLSYEQYF; DNA: TGCAGTGTAACGAATCGCCTCTCCTACGAGCAGTACTTC
D: .; size: .; V: TRBV2; J: TRBJ2-2; CDR3: CASRTGAGRPGELFF; DNA: TGTGCCAGCAGAACCGGGGCCGGCCGGCCCGGGGAGCTGTTTTTT
D: .; size: few; V: TRBV29-1; J: TRBJ2-3; CDR3: CSVVLGQSSRTDTQYF; DNA: TGCAGCGTTGTTCTGGGGCAGTCTTCGCGCACAGATACGCAGTATTTT
D: TRBD2; size: many; V: TRBV7-2; J: TRBJ2-7; CDR3: CASSSQALAVGEQYF; DNA: TGTGCCAGCAGCTCCCAAGCTCTAGCGGTGGGAGAGCAGTACTTC
D: .; size: .; V: TRBV6-5; J: TRBJ2-5; CDR3: CASSYSSGTEHQETQYF; DNA: TGTGCCAGCAGTTACTCTTCCGGAACAGAACACCAAGAGACCCAGTACTTC
D: .; size: many; V: TRBV29-1; J: TRBJ2-7; CDR3: CSVEGSDNSRDYEQYF; DNA: TGCAGCGTTGAAGGGTCAGACAATTCCCGGGACTACGAGCAGTACTTC
D: TRBD1; size: few; V: TRBV28; J: TRBJ2-3; CDR3: CASSSGQSTDTQYF; DNA: TGTGCCAGCAGTTCGGGACAGAGCACAGATACGCAGTATTTT
D: TRBD2; size: .; V: TRBV5-1; J: TRBJ2-1; CDR3: CASRPGTRGNEQFF; DNA: TGCGCCAGCAGACCCGGGACTAGAGGGAATGAGCAGTTCTTC
D: .; size: few; V: TRBV5-5; J: TRBJ1-2; CDR3: CASSYREIYGYTF; DNA: TGTGCCAGCAGTTACAGAGAGATCTATGGCTACACCTTC
D: TRBD2; size: few; V: TRBV7-8; J: TRBJ2-5; CDR3: CASSWTSGGAGETQYF; DNA: TGTGCCAGCAGTTGGACTAGCGGGGGGGCAGGAGAGACCCAGTACTTC
D: .; size: .; V: TRBV12-3/TRBV12-4; J: TRBJ2-5; CDR3: CASSLVNQGQETQYF; DNA: TGTGCCAGCAGTTTAGTCAACCAGGGGCAAGAGACCCAGTACTTC
D: .; size: .; V: TRBV25-1; J: TRBJ1-4; CDR3: CASSVGNEKLFF; DNA: TGTGCCAGCAGTGTGGGTAATGAAAAACTGTTTTTT
D: TRBD1; size: many; V: TRBV27; J: TRBJ1-5; CDR3: CASKPSAGQGFSGWQPQHF; DNA: TGTGCCAGCAAACCAAGCGCCGGACAGGGTTTTTCCGGGTGGCAGCCCCAGCATTTT
D: TRBD1; size: .; V: TRBV7-8; J: TRBJ1-1; CDR3: CASSLPSGQGNTEAFF; DNA: TGTGCCAGCAGCCTACCCTCGGGACAGGGGAACACTGAAGCTTTCTTT
D: .; size: few; V: TRBV5-4; J: TRBJ2-1; CDR3: CASTPRGGTNYNEQFF; DNA: TGTGCCAGCACGCCGAGGGGGGGGACAAACTACAATGAGCAGTTCTTC
D: TRBD1; size: few; V: TRBV7-9; J: TRBJ1-2; CDR3: CASSLTGGTYGYTF; DNA: TGTGCCAGCAGCTTAACAGGGGGAACCTATGGCTACACCTTC
D: TRBD1; size: .; V: TRBV7-9; J: TRBJ2-5; CDR3: CATPTGGQGETQYF; DNA: TGTGCCACCCCCACCGGGGGACAGGGGGAGACCCAGTACTTC
D: TRBD2; size: .; V: TRBV11-2; J: TRBJ2-5; CDR3: CASSLEGLAGWQETQYF; DNA: TGTGCCAGCAGCTTAGAAGGGTTAGCGGGGTGGCAAGAGACCCAGTACTTC
D: .; size: .; V: TRBV10-3; J: TRBJ2-7; CDR3: CAIRDQGGILDEQYF; DNA: TGTGCCATCAGGGACCAGGGGGGAATCCTAGACGAGCAGTACTTC
D: .; size: few; V: TRBV5-1; J: TRBJ1-1; CDR3: CASSLAVGTAPNTEAFF; DNA: TGCGCCAGCAGCTTGGCCGTAGGAACGGCTCCGAACACTGAAGCTTTCTTT
D: .; size: few; V: TRBV27; J: TRBJ2-3; CDR3: CASSHRQYTDTQYF; DNA: TGTGCCAGCAGCCACAGGCAGTACACAGATACGCAGTATTTT
D: TRBD1; size: few; V: TRBV12-3/TRBV12-4; J: TRBJ2-5; CDR3: CASSSRTGQKETQYF; DNA: TGTGCCAGCAGTTCAAGGACAGGTCAAAAAGAGACCCAGTACTTC
D: .; size: few; V: TRBV15; J: TRBJ1-2; CDR3: CATSPRRVGGYTF; DNA: TGTGCCACCAGCCCCCGCAGGGTAGGGGGCTACACCTTC
D: .; size: few; V: TRBV7-9; J: TRBJ2-1; CDR3: CASSMNNEQFF; DNA: TGTGCCAGCAGCATGAACAATGAGCAGTTCTTC
D: .; size: few; V: TRBV12-3/TRBV12-4; J: TRBJ1-1; CDR3: CASRGPTVNTEAFF; DNA: TGTGCCAGCAGGGGGCCGACAGTGAACACTGAAGCTTTCTTT
D: TRBD1; size: few; V: TRBV4-3; J: TRBJ1-4; CDR3: CASSTRQGLNEKLFF; DNA: TGCGCCAGCAGCACCCGACAGGGGCTAAATGAAAAACTGTTTTTT